Shown below are 32 T cell receptor beta chains from a single sample sequenced in a study of shared clonotypes between healthy human individuals. Clones were sequenced by immunoSEQ multiplex PCR, and TCRdb holds only the in-frame ones, with some missing. The repertoire consists of under 850,000 clones, with around 70% occurring once and the leading ten covering more than 1.5%. The specimen was memory CD4+ T cells sorted from blood. Subset specified: CD45RA-negative fraction. The receptors here all came from a woman younger than 45 in good health.

V usage is TRBV5-1 and J usage is TRBJ2-5; 7 bases are a match to TRBD1. Germline CDR1 SGHRS, CDR2 YFSETQ. J lost 3 bases, V lost 4 bases, and 9 bases had no gene match. CDR3 length: 15 residues. Here the CDR3 reads CASSPQPGQKETQYF. For the CDR3, the DNA is TGCGCCAGCAGCCCCCAACCGGGACAGAAAGAGACCCAGTACTTC.

The chain is built from TRBV4-2 and TRBJ2-3; 9 bases line up with TRBD2. Germline V lookup: CDR1 LGHNA, CDR2 YNFKEQ. The trim removed 4 bases at V and 2 bases at J, leaving 4 bases unmatched. This CDR3 contains 15 residues. DNA of the CDR3: TGTGCCAGCAGCCCTGGGACTAGCTTCACAGATACGCAGTATTTT. Protein product: CASSPGTSFTDTQYF.

The chain recombines TRBV19 with TRBJ2-5; D is unresolved. From germline, CDR1 is LNHDA and CDR2 SQIVND (reference sequence). The V end was cut by 4 bases, the J end by 1 base, with 4 bases between. The CDR3 is 12 amino acids. The CDR3 DNA reads as TGTGCCAGTAGTAGTGGCCAAGAGACCCAGTACTTC. This gives the protein CASSSGQETQYF. Full variable domain (outside the CDR3, taken from reference TRBV19 and TRBJ2-5): DGGITQSPKYLFRKEGQNVTLSCEQNLNHDAMYWYRQDPGQGLRLIYYSQIVNDFQKGDIAEGYSVSREKKESFPLTVTSAQKNPTAFYLCASSSGQETQYFGPGTRLLVL.

The chain couples TRBV19 to TRBJ2-6; D is possibly TRBD1 (5 bases). The germline V and J ends were trimmed by 5 bases and 2 bases, with 16 bases remaining between them. The CDR3 spans 17 residues. Per the germline V gene, CDR1 is LNHDA and CDR2 is SQIVND (reference sequence). CDR3 DNA: TGTGCCAGTAGTTCTTATCCAGGGTGGCCTGGGGCCAACGTCCTGACTTTC. Protein sequence: CASSSYPGWPGANVLTF.

The chain combines TRBV28 with TRBJ2-5, with D possibly TRBD2 on 6 matching bases. Between the trimmed V and J ends, which lost 5 bases and 2 bases, there was a span of 12 bases. The CDR3 length is 14 residues. Germline CDR1 and CDR2: MDHEN and SYDVKM. The CDR3 loop is CASSPGDLQETQYF. CDR3 nucleotide sequence: TGTGCCAGCAGTCCCGGGGACTTACAAGAGACCCAGTACTTC.

Concerning this clone: Other DNA sequences in this specimen translate into the identical CDR3. This sequence joins TRBV5-1 and TRBJ2-1; D might be TRBD2 (5 bases). V lost 4 bases and J 2 bases, leaving 13 bases between the germline ends. The CDR3 spans 15 residues. Germline CDR1 and CDR2: SGHRS and YFSETQ. CDR3: CASSPDSAAYNEQFF. The DNA of the CDR3 is TGCGCCAGCAGCCCGGACTCGGCAGCCTACAATGAGCAGTTCTTC.

V and J are TRBV7-3 and TRBJ2-2; 7 nucleotides line up with TRBD1. J lost 0 bases, V lost 4 bases, and 2 bases had no gene match. Germline assignment: CDR1 SGHTA and CDR2 FQGTGA. This CDR3 has 15 residues. CDR3 nucleotide sequence: TGTGCCAGCAGCTCGGACAGGCCGAACACCGGGGAGCTGTTTTTT. It is translated as CASSSDRPNTGELFF.

The chain employs TRBV5-1 and TRBJ2-5, with 12 nucleotides matching TRBD1. This CDR3 has 16 amino acids. Losses at the gene ends were 0 bases for V and 5 bases for J; bases not matched to a gene: 5. Germline V lookup: CDR1 SGHRS, CDR2 YFSETQ. This CDR3 is CASSLAGTGGLETQYF. CDR3 bases: TGCGCCAGCAGCTTGGCCGGGACAGGGGGCTTGGAGACCCAGTACTTC.

J is TRBJ2-7 and V is TRBV7-8; 8 bases map to TRBD1. The CDR3 contains 14 residues. Germline V gene lookup returns CDR1 SGHVS and CDR2 FQNEAQ. With V trimmed by 5 bases and J by 4 bases, 7 bases remained unmatched. CDR3 DNA: TGTGCCAGCAGCCTTAGGGACAGGATGTACGAGCAGTACTTC. Amino acid sequence: CASSLRDRMYEQYF.

The rearrangement uses TRBV9 and TRBJ1-4; 9 bases fit TRBD1. The CDR3 consists of 16 residues. V lost 0 bases and J lost 5; bases outside the gene matches: 5. From germline, CDR1 is SGDLS and CDR2 YYNGEE. CDR3 coding DNA: TGTGCCAGCAGCGTAGCAGCAGGGACAGGGAATGAAAAACTGTTTTTT. Amino acid sequence: CASSVAAGTGNEKLFF.

This rearrangement joins TRBV15 to TRBJ2-1; TRBD2 matches at 9 bases. CDR3 length: 14 amino acids. Unmatched junction bases numbered 2, after V lost 4 bases and J lost 4 bases. Germline V lookup: CDR1 LNHNV, CDR2 YYDKDF (reference sequence). The CDR3 coding sequence is TGTGCCACCAGCACTAGCGGGGATTACAATGAGCAGTTCTTC. It encodes CATSTSGDYNEQFF.

CDR3 region: CASSRGWGDYEQYF. In nucleotides, the CDR3 is TGTGCCAGCAGCAGGGGCTGGGGTGACTACGAGCAGTACTTC. The chain combines TRBV28 with TRBJ2-7; D is perhaps TRBD1 (6 bases). Germline CDR1 and CDR2: MDHEN and SYDVKM. The CDR3 length is 14 residues. The V and J ends lost 6 bases and 3 bases respectively, with 15 bases between them.

The rearrangement links TRBV6-5 to TRBJ2-1; D possibly corresponds to TRBD2 (6 bases). V lost 4 bases to trimming and J lost 6 bases, with 13 bases between them. This CDR3 has 14 residues. Germline V CDR1 and CDR2: MNHEY, SVGAGI. The CDR3: CASSSGETFNEQFF. The CDR3, as DNA: TGTGCCAGCAGTTCGGGGGAAACTTTCAATGAGCAGTTCTTC.

This CDR3 is CASSQTQNYGYTF. The CDR3 DNA sequence: TGTGCCAGCAGTCAGACTCAAAACTATGGCTACACCTTC. This sequence joins TRBV6-1 and TRBJ1-2, with D unclear. The CDR3 totals 13 residues. Trimming removed 5 bases from V and 2 bases from J, with 9 bases in between. Germline V lookup: CDR1 MNHNS, CDR2 SASEGT.

This clone was detected many times. V gene TRBV5-1 combines with J gene TRBJ1-2, with a possible D match to TRBD1 (5 bases). This CDR3 has 16 amino acids. The V gene lost 4 bases and the J gene lost 2 bases, with 18 bases spanning the gap. CDR1 SGHRS and CDR2 YFSETQ come from the germline V gene. The CDR3 coding sequence is TGCGCCAGCAGCACCGAAGACAGAGGATTGAACTATGGCTACACCTTC. Translating it yields CASSTEDRGLNYGYTF.

The CDR3 coding sequence is TGCAGCGCCCGGAAGGGGGCGGGAGGTGGGTCCTACGAGCAGTACTTC. Its protein product is CSARKGAGGGSYEQYF. The rearrangement joins TRBV29-1 to TRBJ2-7, with TRBD2 as a possible D gene (8 bases). V was clipped by 7 bases and J by 1 base, with 23 bases between them. The CDR3 consists of 16 residues. CDR1 and CDR2 (germline): SQVTM, ANQGSEA.

This clone was detected once. This chain uses TRBV25-1 with TRBJ2-7; 10 nucleotides agree with TRBD1. V lost 5 bases, J lost 6 bases, and 7 bases stayed unmatched. The CDR3 covers 14 residues. Germline V gene data show CDR1 as MGHDK and CDR2 as SYGVNS. CDR3 in amino acids: CASSPQGTGAEQYF. DNA for the CDR3: TGTGCCAGCAGTCCCCAGGGGACAGGGGCCGAGCAGTACTTC.

The J gene is TRBJ1-5, the V gene TRBV21-1; TRBD1, the table's D call, lacks a check against the DNA. TRBV21-1 is classified as a pseudogene. The CDR3 spans 19 residues. The CDR3 DNA sequence: TGTGCCAGCAGCAAGTCCGGGACAGGGGTGTTCTACGGTCATCAGCCCCAGCATTTT. This codes for CASSKSGTGVFYGHQPQHF.

This clone was found once. The chain employs TRBV29-1 and TRBJ2-7, with a weak D call TRBD1 (6 bases). Trimming left V 7 bases short and J 3 bases short, with 13 bases between. CDR1 is SQVTM and CDR2 is ANQGSEA in the germline V gene. There are 12 residues in the CDR3. The CDR3 loop reads CSAPRGNYEQYF. DNA for the CDR3: TGCAGCGCTCCCAGGGGCAACTACGAGCAGTACTTC.

This clone has more than one count but fewer than ten. The same CDR3 is also encoded by other DNA sequences in this sample. The chain links TRBV7-3 to TRBJ1-1; the D gene is possibly TRBD1 (6 bases). Germline-derived CDR1 and CDR2 are SGHTA and FQGTGA. The CDR3 is made up of 14 amino acids. Trimming removed 0 bases from V and 2 bases from J, with 7 bases in between. The CDR3 DNA follows: TGTGCCAGCAGCTTAACAGGGGGAAACACTGAAGCTTTCTTT. Amino acids: CASSLTGGNTEAFF.

The chain has TRBV19 and TRBJ1-1; D gene ambiguous. This CDR3 has 13 amino acids. V gave up 2 bases and J gave up 8 bases, with 12 bases separating them. Germline CDR1 and CDR2: LNHDA and SQIVND (reference sequence). DNA of the CDR3: TGTGCCAGTAGTATAACGGAACGGGCCGAAGCTTTCTTT. It codes for CASSITERAEAFF.

V is TRBV28 and J is TRBJ1-1, with D uncertain. CDR1 and CDR2 from the germline V gene are MDHEN and SYDVKM. V lost 7 bases, J lost 4 bases, and 16 bases lay in between. There are 14 residues in the CDR3. CDR3 in amino acids: CASKTEVDSTEAFF. The CDR3 DNA reads as TGTGCCAGCAAAACGGAGGTGGATAGCACTGAAGCTTTCTTT.

The genes are TRBV29-1 and TRBJ1-1; D possibly corresponds to TRBD1 (6 bases). Trimming left V 7 bases short and J 1 base short, with 16 bases between. CDR3 length equals 14 residues. Per germline, CDR1 SQVTM and CDR2 ANQGSEA. The CDR3 sequence is CSAGPEGQNTEAFF. In DNA form, the CDR3 reads TGCAGCGCAGGACCGGAGGGACAGAACACTGAAGCTTTCTTT.

The rearrangement links TRBV19 to TRBJ2-3; TRBD1 might be the D (5 bases). V was shortened by 5 bases and J by 6 bases, with 12 bases between the two germline ends. The V gene's germline CDR1 is LNHDA and CDR2 SQIVND (reference sequence). The CDR3 is 13 amino acids. CDR3 in DNA: TGTGCCAGTAGTTGGCAGGGAAGGGATACGCAGTATTTT. Protein: CASSWQGRDTQYF.

The chain uses TRBV27 and TRBJ1-5; unclear D gene. Germline assignment: CDR1 MNHEY and CDR2 SMNVEV (reference sequence). The CDR3 has 12 amino acids. V was trimmed by 3 bases and J by 4 bases, leaving 4 bases between them. The chain's CDR3 is CASSFPNQPQHF. The CDR3 bases are TGTGCCAGCAGTTTCCCGAATCAGCCCCAGCATTTT.

The chain uses TRBV6-5 and TRBJ2-7, with D perhaps TRBD2 (5 bases). Trimming left V 6 bases short and J 2 bases short, with 17 bases between. Germline CDR1 is MNHEY and CDR2 is SVGAGI. This CDR3 is built from 15 residues. The CDR3 sequence is CASRRYSGAAYEQYF. The CDR3 region has the DNA TGTGCCAGCAGGCGCTACAGCGGAGCCGCCTACGAGCAGTACTTC.

This chain uses TRBV28 with TRBJ2-7; the match to TRBD1 covers 8 bases. With 6 bases clipped from V and 5 bases from J, the junction kept 9 bases outside the gene matches. CDR3 length: 14 amino acids. Germline assignment: CDR1 MDHEN and CDR2 SYDVKM. CDR3 in amino acids: CASSLPQGANEQYF. The CDR3 nucleotides are TGTGCCAGCAGCCTTCCCCAGGGGGCGAACGAGCAGTACTTC.

This sequence joins TRBV28 and TRBJ1-2; D not resolved. V was trimmed by 6 bases and J by 2 bases, leaving 10 bases between them. Germline CDR1 reads MDHEN; CDR2 reads SYDVKM. CDR3 size: 13 residues. The CDR3 bases are TGTGCCAGCAGCAGGAATCTCAACTATGGCTACACCTTC. Encoded protein: CASSRNLNYGYTF.

The V call is TRBV28, the J call TRBJ1-3, with TRBD1 matching over 10 bases. Per germline, CDR1 MDHEN and CDR2 SYDVKM. The CDR3 has 15 amino acids. V lost 4 bases, J lost 2 bases, and 2 bases stayed unmatched. CDR3: CASSSGTGAGNTIYF. CDR3 in DNA: TGTGCCAGCAGTTCCGGGACAGGGGCTGGAAACACCATATATTTT.

The V gene is TRBV27, the J gene TRBJ1-1, with 7 bases aligning to TRBD1. V was clipped by 3 bases and J by 4 bases; unmatched bases: 5. The CDR3 contains 14 residues. Looked up from germline, CDR1 is MNHEY and CDR2 is SMNVEV (reference sequence). CDR3 amino acids: CASSLKGAITEAFF. In nucleotides, the CDR3 is TGTGCCAGCAGTTTGAAGGGGGCGATCACTGAAGCTTTCTTT.

The chain uses TRBV5-5 and TRBJ2-6, with a tentative D call TRBD1 (6 bases). V lost 4 bases to trimming and J lost 8 bases, with 13 bases between them. The CDR3 runs 14 residues. Per the germline V gene, CDR1 is SGHKS and CDR2 is YYEKEE (reference sequence). CDR3 DNA: TGTGCCAGCAGCCCGGACAGCTTAACCAACGTCCTGACTTTC. Translation: CASSPDSLTNVLTF.

CDR3 coding DNA: TGTGCCAGCAGACCGGGACGGGCACCTAACACCGGGGAGCTGTTTTTT. This codes for CASRPGRAPNTGELFF. The chain is built from TRBV7-8 and TRBJ2-2, with D possibly called TRBD1 or TRBD2 (5 bases each). V lost 6 bases to trimming and J lost 2 bases, with 16 bases between them. Looked up from germline, CDR1 is SGHVS and CDR2 is FQNEAQ. The CDR3 loop spans 16 amino acids.